This passage covers 11 T cell receptor beta chains from one sample sequenced in a study of T cell responses to AZD1222 COVID-19 vaccine. Using immunoSEQ multiplex PCR, the repertoire was profiled, and TCRdb retains in-frame clones only, with some absent. Of 200,000 to 250,000 clones in the sample, 94% were seen once. The sample here was peripheral blood, taken 28 days after the second dose of the MenACWY control vaccine. Receptors were obtained from an adult who received the MenACWY meningococcal vaccine as a control.

The chain links TRBV3-1 (or the pseudogene TRBV3-2) to TRBJ2-2; no definite D call. With 0 bases removed from V and 1 base from J, the gap between germline ends came to 15 bases. This CDR3 spans 18 amino acids. Germline CDR1 reads LGHDT; CDR2 reads YNNKEL (reference sequence). The chain's CDR3 is CASSQDIFGNLNTGELFF. CDR3 bases: TGTGCCAGCAGCCAAGATATATTCGGCAACTTGAACACCGGGGAGCTGTTTTTT.

J is TRBJ1-2 and V is TRBV9; D is unclear. The V end was cut by 3 bases, the J end by 3 bases, with 9 bases between. The CDR3 totals 13 residues. Germline CDR1 is SGDLS and CDR2 is YYNGEE. CDR3 sequence (DNA): TGTGCCAGCAGCGAACGAGGTGACTATGGCTACACCTTC. Its translation: CASSERGDYGYTF.

This clone was detected only once. The chain combines TRBV5-1 with TRBJ2-1, with 8 positions matching TRBD1. From germline, CDR1 is SGHRS and CDR2 YFSETQ. The CDR3 runs 15 residues. Unmatched junction bases numbered 4, after V lost 3 bases and J lost 2 bases. The CDR3 loop is CASSYGQGPYNEQFF. The CDR3 DNA is TGCGCCAGCAGCTACGGACAGGGCCCCTACAATGAGCAGTTCTTC.

The chain employs TRBV7-8 and TRBJ2-1; the D gene is possibly TRBD2 (5 bases). CDR1 and CDR2 from the germline V gene are SGHVS and FQNEAQ. V lost 8 bases and J 0 bases, leaving 8 bases between the germline ends. The CDR3 has 13 amino acids. CDR3 protein: CASGTSSYNEQFF. CDR3 DNA sequence: TGTGCCAGCGGTACTAGCTCCTACAATGAGCAGTTCTTC.

The rearrangement links TRBV7-6 to TRBJ1-2, with unresolved D. The germline V and J ends were trimmed by 0 bases and 2 bases, with 10 bases remaining between them. Germline assignment: CDR1 SGHVS and CDR2 FNYEAQ. This CDR3 comprises 15 residues. DNA of the CDR3: TGTGCCAGCAGCTTAGCGCCCGGGCCCAACTATGGCTACACCTTC. It yields the protein CASSLAPGPNYGYTF. The variable domain in full, with the rest retrieved from reference TRBV7-6 and TRBJ1-2, is GAGVSQSPRYKVTKRGQDVALRCDPISGHVSLYWYRQALGQGPEFLTYFNYEAQQDKSGLPNDRFSAERPEGSISTLTIQRTEQRDSAMYRCASSLAPGPNYGYTFGSGTRLTVV.

This clone has only one observation. The chain links TRBV6-5 to TRBJ1-2; D is unclear. Trimming cost V 2 bases and J 7 bases, with 14 bases left between them. Germline values: CDR1 MNHEY, CDR2 SVGAGI. The CDR3 spans 14 residues. This CDR3 is CASSYGVRALGYTF. The CDR3 DNA sequence: TGTGCCAGCAGTTACGGAGTTAGGGCACTTGGCTACACCTTC.

The chain has TRBV28 and TRBJ2-7; possible D gene TRBD1, 6 bases. V was shortened by 4 bases and J by 2 bases, with 12 bases between the two germline ends. The CDR3 is 14 residues long. The V gene's germline CDR1 is MDHEN and CDR2 SYDVKM. This CDR3 is CASSSTGRAYEQYF. The CDR3 DNA follows: TGTGCCAGCAGTTCAACAGGGAGAGCCTACGAGCAGTACTTC.

The gene calls are TRBV25-1 and TRBJ2-7; no reliable D call. Germline loops: CDR1 MGHDK, CDR2 SYGVNS. V lost 1 base and J lost 2, with 3 bases in between. This CDR3 region has 12 residues. CDR3 residues: CASSEWAYEQYF. CDR3 nucleotides: TGTGCCAGCAGTGAATGGGCCTACGAGCAGTACTTC.

The chain joins TRBV7-2 to TRBJ2-7; 8 nucleotides agree with TRBD2. V trimming: 3 bases; J trimming: 2 bases; junction bases outside the gene matches: 3. This CDR3 is built from 14 residues. Germline V gene lookup returns CDR1 SGHTA and CDR2 FQGNSA. Here the CDR3 reads CASSLRGATYEQYF. The CDR3 DNA is TGTGCCAGCAGCTTGCGGGGGGCCACCTACGAGCAGTACTTC.

The rearrangement uses TRBV30 and TRBJ1-6; tentatively, D is TRBD1 (5 bases). Trimming took off 0 bases at V and 11 bases at J, with 8 bases between the two ends. CDR3 size: 12 residues. Germline V lookup: CDR1 GTSNPN, CDR2 SVGIG (reference sequence). The CDR3 DNA reads TGTGCCTGGAGTGTACAGGAGGCACCCCTCCACTTT. Protein: CAWSVQEAPLHF.

V and J are TRBV5-1 and TRBJ2-1; D is perhaps TRBD1 or TRBD2 (5 bases each). V gave up 0 bases and J gave up 2 bases, with 12 bases separating them. The CDR3 loop spans 16 amino acids. Germline lookup yields CDR1 SGHRS and CDR2 YFSETQ. Here the CDR3 DNA reads TGCGCCAGCAGCTTGGGTGGGACCCCACCCTACAATGAGCAGTTCTTC. Protein sequence: CASSLGGTPPYNEQFF.